This TCR beta chain came from a study of identical twins. It was template switching that added a universal primer site, and there were unique molecular identifiers on the cDNA. TCRdb reanalysed the 5' RACE reads using MiXCR and keeps one entry per CDR3 protein. The table records about 790,000 distinct CDR3 sequences, approximately 18% of them present only once. The germline gives CDR1 SGHAT, CDR2 FQDESV (reference sequence). The CDR3 extends over 19 amino acids. V gave up 2 bases and J gave up 0 bases; unmatched junction bases: 8. This sample was shared with a second study, whose subject was T cells expressing NK-cell markers. That report adds: With respect to HCMV, most of the eight sequenced donors were seropositive, and one was seronegative.

The chain has TRBV11-1 and TRBJ2-1; 12 positions match TRBD2. Sequenced material: PBMCs. The sequence was obtained from a woman in her late teens or twenties in good health. The CDR3 region has the DNA TGTGCCAGCAGCTTATCGTCGGCTAGCGGGGGGGCCTCCTACAATGAGCAGTTCTTC. Amino acid sequence: CASSLSSASGGASYNEQFF.